This TCR beta chain was captured by sequencing in a study of a mutant IDH1 vaccine in newly diagnosed glioma. Study-wide background: The treated group averaged approximately 42 years old and was around 60% male, approximately 38% female. Patients previously underwent radiotherapy, temozolomide, or both, and most underwent both.

The time point denotes: baseline, week 1 (first vaccination visit). The treatment is: pre-vaccination baseline after standard-of-care therapy. Using immunoSEQ multiplex PCR, the repertoire was profiled, and TCRdb retains in-frame clones only, with some absent. The sample consists of nearly 70,000 clones, 79% of them appearing once. Per germline, CDR1 SGHRS and CDR2 YFSETQ. The V end was cut by 3 bases, the J end by 0 bases, with 12 bases between. The CDR3 runs to 15 residues. The rearrangement links TRBV5-1 to TRBJ2-5; D is possibly TRBD1 or TRBD2 (5 bases each). The TCR was taken from a man in his forties or fifties with glioma. The input for sequencing was PBMCs, taken from a glioma patient treated with radiotherapy, temozolomide or both. The CDR3 sequence: CASSSRAGNQETQYF. CDR3 nucleotide sequence: TGCGCCAGCAGCTCGCGGGCAGGGAACCAAGAGACCCAGTACTTC.